The next 12 T cell receptor beta chains were all read from a single sample in a study of cytomegalovirus exposure and HLA in healthy donors. PCR employed 60 Vbeta and 13 Jbeta primers. Measured with immunoSEQ multiplex PCR; TCRdb has only the in-frame clones, and not every one. The data show about 110,000 clones, nearly 80% seen once. The sample consisted of PBMCs. The receptors here all came from a woman aged 30 to 39 in good health and CMV-seronegative.

This clone is labeled as medium-sized (0.01 to 0.1%). The chain employs TRBV7-9 and TRBJ2-7; no firm D call. This CDR3 comprises 15 residues. V lost 5 bases and J 0 bases, leaving 14 bases between the germline ends. Per the germline V gene, CDR1 is SEHNR and CDR2 is FQNEAQ (reference sequence). The CDR3 is CASSPRDSSSYEQYF. The CDR3 DNA is TGTGCCAGCAGCCCCCGCGACTCAAGCTCCTACGAGCAGTACTTC.

The V gene is TRBV6-5, the J gene TRBJ2-7; D is possibly TRBD1 (5 bases). V was trimmed by 6 bases and J by 5 bases, leaving 20 bases between them. The CDR3 loop spans 15 amino acids. Per germline, CDR1 MNHEY and CDR2 SVGAGI. CDR3 in amino acids: CASRRLGQVNHEQYF. Here the CDR3 DNA reads TGTGCCAGCAGACGGTTAGGACAAGTCAACCACGAGCAGTACTTC.

CDR3 nucleotides: TGTGCCAGCAGCCCTGGGGTCCCGGGGCAAGAGACCCAGTACTTC. It codes for CASSPGVPGQETQYF. The chain joins TRBV7-9 to TRBJ2-5; D might be TRBD2 (5 bases). V lost 5 bases to trimming and J lost 2 bases, with 15 bases between them. Germline values: CDR1 SEHNR, CDR2 FQNEAQ (reference sequence). The CDR3 spans 15 residues.

This clone was seen a handful of times. The chain carries TRBV11-2 and TRBJ1-1; weak D call: TRBD1 (5 bases). This CDR3 has 14 amino acids. V shed 3 bases and J shed 4 bases, with 12 bases lying between them. Germline assignment: CDR1 SGHAT and CDR2 FQNNGV. The chain's CDR3 is CASSFSPQGTEAFF. CDR3 nucleotide sequence: TGTGCCAGCAGCTTCTCGCCCCAGGGCACTGAAGCTTTCTTT.

The chain is built from TRBV28 and TRBJ1-5; weak D call: TRBD1 (6 bases). The V gene lost 5 bases and the J gene lost 3 bases, with 29 bases spanning the gap. Per the germline V gene, CDR1 is MDHEN and CDR2 is SYDVKM. The CDR3 runs to 20 residues. The CDR3: CASSPTHLVGGGGINQPQHF. The CDR3 DNA reads as TGTGCCAGCAGTCCCACGCACTTAGTGGGGGGCGGGGGAATCAATCAGCCCCAGCATTTT. The entire variable domain, with the rest obtained from reference TRBV28 and TRBJ1-5, is as follows: DVKVTQSSRYLVKRTGEKVFLECVQDMDHENMFWYRQDPGLGLRLIYFSYDVKMKEKGDIPEGYSVSREKKERFSLILESASTNQTSMYLCASSPTHLVGGGGINQPQHFGDGTRLSIL.

The rearrangement links TRBV7-8 to TRBJ2-1; 8 positions match TRBD2. Trimming removed 0 bases from V and 2 bases from J; junction bases left unmatched: 12. The germline V gene encodes CDR1 SGHVS and CDR2 FQNEAQ. The CDR3 spans 19 residues. The CDR3 reads CASSLAISGVDGAYNEQFF. The CDR3 nucleotides read TGTGCCAGCAGCTTAGCGATTAGCGGGGTAGACGGCGCCTACAATGAGCAGTTCTTC.

This chain joins TRBV10-1 and TRBJ2-3; TRBD2 agrees at 12 bases. Per germline, CDR1 WNHNN and CDR2 SYGVQD (reference sequence). The CDR3 is 16 amino acids. V lost 10 bases, J lost 0 bases, and 8 bases stayed unmatched. The CDR3 here is CATRTSGDISTDTQYF. CDR3 bases: TGCGCCACACGGACTAGCGGGGATATTAGCACAGATACGCAGTATTTT.

This chain's CDR3 is CASSFLHLTTIWDRSSYEQYF. The CDR3 bases are TGTGCCAGCAGTTTTCTTCATCTTACTACGATTTGGGACAGGAGCTCCTACGAGCAGTACTTC. The chain recombines TRBV28 with TRBJ2-7, with 8 bases identical to TRBD1. The CDR3 has 21 residues. The V and J ends lost 3 bases and 0 bases, in that order; junction bases with no gene match: 22. Germline loops: CDR1 MDHEN, CDR2 SYDVKM.

The chain uses TRBV2 and TRBJ2-3; TRBD1 is a possible D gene (5 bases). Per the germline V gene, CDR1 is SNHLY and CDR2 is FYNNEI. V dropped 6 bases and J dropped 4 bases, with 14 bases sitting between them. The CDR3 runs to 14 residues. The CDR3 sequence: CASRRRGNADTQYF. The CDR3 nucleotides read TGTGCCAGCAGACGAAGGGGTAACGCAGATACGCAGTATTTT.

V and J are TRBV29-1 and TRBJ2-2, with 7 bases identical to TRBD2. The germline CDR1 and CDR2 sequences are SQVTM and ANQGSEA. This CDR3 comprises 11 residues. V lost 7 bases and J lost 6; bases outside the gene matches: 2. In DNA, the CDR3 is TGCAGCGCTCTAGCGGCCGGGGAGCTGTTTTTT. The encoded protein is CSALAAGELFF.

The chain uses TRBV30 and TRBJ2-1; D gene ambiguous. Germline CDR1 is GTSNPN and CDR2 is SVGIG (reference sequence). Trimming left V 8 bases short and J 6 bases short, with 17 bases between. The CDR3 contains 13 residues. The DNA of the CDR3 is TGTGCCGGGTCTACGGGTACCGTCAATGAGCAGTTCTTC. As protein: CAGSTGTVNEQFF.

The table lists this clone with a count of one. The V gene is TRBV7-8, the J gene TRBJ1-1; possibly TRBD1 for D (5 bases). Trimming removed 4 bases at V and 9 bases at J, with 12 bases between. CDR3 length equals 12 residues. Germline V gene sequence: CDR1 SGHVS, CDR2 FQNEAQ. CDR3 protein: CASSSLGGKAFF. In nucleotides, the CDR3 is TGTGCCAGCAGCTCTCTGGGGGGAAAAGCTTTCTTT.